This T cell receptor beta chain came from a study of radiation and T cells in renal cell carcinoma. Study background: Nephrectomy followed 15 Gy stereotactic body radiation by 4 weeks.

Documented time point: blood 2 weeks post-SBRT. The treatment: 15 Gy SBRT to primary tumor, nephrectomy 4 weeks later. Measured with immunoSEQ multiplex PCR; TCRdb has only the in-frame clones, and not every one. The table has 100,000 to 150,000 clones, approximately 85% seen once. This specimen was blood, taken from a patient whose treatment included radiotherapy and nephrectomy. The TCR sequence derives from a man aged 50-59 years with renal cell carcinoma.

This CDR3 is CASLQDSGNTIYF. The CDR3 DNA follows: TGTGCCAGTCTACAGGACTCTGGAAACACCATATATTTT. The genes are TRBV2 and TRBJ1-3; possible D gene TRBD1, 5 bases. The CDR3 runs 13 residues. Trimming removed 9 bases from V and 0 bases from J, with 9 bases in between. The germline gives CDR1 SNHLY, CDR2 FYNNEI.